These T cell receptor beta chains were read from a single sample in a study of blood T cells in healthy people across ages. TCRdb passed the 5' RACE reads through MiXCR, listing each CDR3 protein once. Of 1.5 million or so distinct CDR3 sequences in the sample, 40% to 50% were seen once. The sample consisted of blood. The receptor set was obtained from a woman under 30 in good health. Each CDR3 is given with its conserved first and last residue. Each record gives: CDR3 DNA, CDR3 protein, J gene, D gene, clone size, V gene. D genes are given only for firm matches. Clone sizes are given selectively: once, few, many, or a class where the clone is expanded.

TGCAGCGTTGGATACTATCCTCAAGAGACCCAGTACTTC CSVGYYPQETQYF TRBJ2-5 - - TRBV29-1
TGTGCCAGCAGCCCCGCCGGGGGGGCGAACACTGAAGCTTTCTTT CASSPAGGANTEAFF TRBJ1-1 - once TRBV3-1
TGTGCCATCAGTGAAATGGGGGAGTCAGATACGCAGTATTTT CAISEMGESDTQYF TRBJ2-3 - - TRBV10-3
TGCGCCAGCAGCCGGGGGACTAGCTTTTCCAATACGCAGTATTTT CASSRGTSFSNTQYF TRBJ2-3 TRBD2 - TRBV4-1
TGCAGTGCTAGAGGACTAGCGGGAGCTACCTCCTACGAGCAGTACTTC CSARGLAGATSYEQYF TRBJ2-7 TRBD2 - TRBV20-1
TGCAGCGTTGAACGGCTCTCAGGGAACTATGGCTACACCTTC CSVERLSGNYGYTF TRBJ1-2 - - TRBV29-1
TGTGCCAGCAGTTACGGTCTTAGCTACACCTTC CASSYGLSYTF TRBJ1-2 - - TRBV6-2/TRBV6-3
TGTGCCAGCAGCTTCGAGGCGGGTGAGCAGTACTTC CASSFEAGEQYF TRBJ2-5 - - TRBV7-2
TGTGCCAGCAGCCGGGGACTGGTTGATGAGCAGTACTTC CASSRGLVDEQYF TRBJ2-5 - - TRBV7-9
TGTGCCAGCAGCCGTAGCATGAACACTGAAGCTTTCTTT CASSRSMNTEAFF TRBJ1-1 - - TRBV14
TGCAGTGCTAGGGAGGACCACTACAATGAGCAGTTCTTC CSAREDHYNEQFF TRBJ2-1 - - TRBV20-1
TGCGCCAGCAAGAGCTCTGGGGCCAACGTCCTGACTTTC CASKSSGANVLTF TRBJ2-6 - - TRBV5-1
TGCGCCAGCAGCCAAGAGACCGCCCGAGGGAATGAGCAGTTCTTC CASSQETARGNEQFF TRBJ2-1 - - TRBV4-1
TGTGCCAGCAGTCAGGGACAGGGACACTATGGCTACACCTTC CASSQGQGHYGYTF TRBJ1-2 TRBD1 few TRBV28
TGCGCCAGCAGCCTGGAGGCGGCAGGGGCATCTCCTTACGGGCAGTACTTC CASSLEAAGASPYGQYF TRBJ2-7 - - TRBV5-1
TGTGCCAGCTGGATCGGGGGGAACACCGGGGAGCTGTTTTTT CASWIGGNTGELFF TRBJ2-2 - few TRBV6-1
TGTGCCAGCAGTGACGGGCAGGTGAACACTGAAGCTTTCTTT CASSDGQVNTEAFF TRBJ1-1 - - TRBV6-5
TGTGCCAGCAGCTTGAACCAAGGTCAGCCCCAGCATTTT CASSLNQGQPQHF TRBJ1-5 - - TRBV7-9
TGCGCCAGCAGCAAATTTGGGCAGTACACAGATACGCAGTATTTT CASSKFGQYTDTQYF TRBJ2-3 - many TRBV4-1
TGCGCCAGCAGCCAGGGTGGGGTGGGGAGCTCCTACAATGAGCAGTACTTC CASSQGGVGSSYNEQYF TRBJ2-7 - - TRBV4-1
TGTGCCAGCAGCTTAGATCCCGGGAGTGGTAATGAGCAGTTCTTC CASSLDPGSGNEQFF TRBJ2-1 - - TRBV11-2
TGTGCCAGCGGAATCCCGACCGGGGAGCTGTTTTTT CASGIPTGELFF TRBJ2-2 - - TRBV3-1
TGTGCCAGCAGTTACCTTGAACTGGGCACAGATACGCAGTATTTT CASSYLELGTDTQYF TRBJ2-3 - - TRBV6-2/TRBV6-3
TGTGCCAGCAGTTTCTCAGGGAGCAATCAGCCCCAGCATTTT CASSFSGSNQPQHF TRBJ1-5 - - TRBV27
TGTGCCAGCTTGAGGGGGGGGAGCACAGATACGCAGTATTTT CASLRGGSTDTQYF TRBJ2-3 - - TRBV12-3/TRBV12-4
TGCGCCAGCAGCCCTTTGTCAGGGTTTGAGACCCAGTACTTC CASSPLSGFETQYF TRBJ2-5 - few TRBV4-1
TGCGCCAGCAGTCCCCTTGTTGGGTTTAACTATGGCTACACCTTC CASSPLVGFNYGYTF TRBJ1-2 - few TRBV10-1